This T cell receptor beta chain was obtained from a study of T cell responses to AZD1222 COVID-19 vaccine. Study-wide results and caveats: Vaccination with two AZD1222 doses was followed by a rise in Spike-specific TCR breadth and depth. Nearly half of spike-specific TCRs reportedly target variant regions that are unmutated in the B.1.351 and B.1.1.7 variants. Recipients of AZD1222 seropositive at baseline numbered only five or six.

The CDR3 spans 15 residues. Trimming at V came to 2 bases and at J to 4 bases, leaving 0 bases not matched to a gene. CDR1 MNHEY and CDR2 SMNVEV come from the germline V gene (reference sequence). TCRdb keeps only in-frame clones here, not all; method: immunoSEQ multiplex PCR. There are around 130,000 clones in the sample; around 84% occur only once, and approximately 12% lies in the top ten. As for this clone: The antigen is not known.

The origin of this receptor is an adult in good health. The sample here was peripheral blood, taken on day 0 of AZD1222 vaccination. This chain uses TRBV27 with TRBJ2-2; 11 nucleotides align to TRBD2. The CDR3 DNA reads as TGTGCCAGCAGTTTAACTAGCGGGGGCACCGGGGAGCTGTTTTTT. Translated, it gives CASSLTSGGTGELFF.